The entry below gives a single T cell receptor beta chain sequence along with its context. The target of this receptor is not known. No quality values exist for individual bases; no much larger clone is one base distant. CDR1 and CDR2, per the germline V gene (reference sequence), are MNHEY and SMNVEV. CDR3 length: 13 amino acids, cysteine to phenylalanine. This entry keeps only the CDR3 DNA: 39 bases, framed from base 1. The junction shows trimming of 6 bases on V and 6 bases on J, plus 13 bases between the germline ends. Collaborating institutions collected whole blood in K2EDTA tubes following their own protocols. Collaborator samples were shipped for TCRbeta analysis as frozen whole blood, isolated PBMCs, or DNA extracted from either sample type. The record originates from a study of blood T cell repertoires in COVID-19 (dated by TCRdb to the early 2020s). About the study as a whole: The collaborator samples originated in the United States, Italy and Spain and spanned the acute and convalescent phases of COVID-19. Where HLA class I and class II types were available, the types were taken from metadata supplied by the sample provider, not from assay-based typing. The repertoires were released in a freely available public database meant as a resource for research on the immune response to SARS-CoV-2. The material from the prospective study consisted of cDNA or gDNA derived from T cells, B-cell-depleted T cells, or PBMCs. Samples came from the ongoing ImmuneRACE study (first 160 participants) plus 1,254 subjects from 6 global collaborators. Deeply sampled blood TCRbeta repertoires from subjects exposed to, actively infected with, or recovered from COVID-19 were included in the dataset. The sample metadata nearly always contained a de-identified subject ID, COVID-19 status, age in years and sex.

TCRbeta CDR3 regions were amplified from genomic DNA by means of the immunoSEQ Assay, a bias-controlled multiplex PCR. As for the authors' bioinformatics: Nucleated cell counts per sample were estimated from amplification of reference gene primers within the assay. To quantify the absolute abundance of each unique TCRbeta CDR3 rearrangement, sequence reads were collapsed and filtered. Productive Simpson clonality was computed per sample as the square root of Simpson's diversity index over productive rearrangements. Sourced from immuneACCESS, this table was stored by TCRdb with only in-frame sequences that have V and J called. A share of the clones is absent; for the studies checked, an unresolved V gene accounts for under half, and the remainder has no known explanation. V and J calls and clone size are those listed in that table; D and trimming were worked out from the DNA. The sample table holds 150,000 to 200,000 clones, of which 65% to 90% were seen once. The ten largest clonotypes hold more than 7.5% of the sample.

Findings and caveats that apply to the study as a whole: The amount of clinical and demographic metadata varied by source and participant and was provided uncurated.

The chain joins TRBV27 to TRBJ2-3; the D gene assignment is ambiguous. The TCR originated in a man over 45 with active or convalescent COVID-19. Sequenced input: peripheral blood. The base sequence is TGTGCCAGCAGCCAGATGATTCTTGATACGCAGTATTTT. This is translated as CASSQMILDTQYF.